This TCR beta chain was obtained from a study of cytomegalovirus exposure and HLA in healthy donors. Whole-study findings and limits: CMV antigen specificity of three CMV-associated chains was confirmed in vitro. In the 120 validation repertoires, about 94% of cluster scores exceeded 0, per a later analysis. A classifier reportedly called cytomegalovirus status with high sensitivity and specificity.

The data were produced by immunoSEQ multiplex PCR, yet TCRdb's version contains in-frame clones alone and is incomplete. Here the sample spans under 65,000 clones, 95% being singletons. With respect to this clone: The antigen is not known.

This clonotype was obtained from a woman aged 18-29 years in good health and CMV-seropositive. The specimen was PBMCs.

DNA for the CDR3: TGTGCCAGCGGTAACCCACAGGGTCGGACTGAAGCTTTCTTT. Residues: CASGNPQGRTEAFF. V gene TRBV13 combines with J gene TRBJ1-1, with TRBD1 as a possible D gene (6 bases). The CDR3 sequence is 14 residues long. Germline loops: CDR1 PRHDT, CDR2 FYEKMQ (reference sequence). V dropped 8 bases and J dropped 5 bases, with 18 bases sitting between them.